The TCR beta chain under discussion was sequenced for a study of cytomegalovirus exposure and HLA in healthy donors. This CDR3 comprises 16 residues. With 1 base clipped from V and 10 bases from J, the junction kept 5 bases outside the gene matches. CDR1 SGHVS and CDR2 FQNEAQ come from the germline V gene. Concerning this clone itself: Antigen unknown.

The donors were members of the validation cohort, which comprised 120 subjects and was separate from the first cohort of more than 500 subjects. Broader study findings: It was reported that the classifier diagnosed cytomegalovirus status with high specificity and sensitivity in both the original and validation cohorts. The study put around 180 TCR beta chains on its list as cytomegalovirus-associated. It was found in a later analysis that first-cohort TCR clusters tended to co-occur in the 100 to 150 validation repertoires.

Only in-frame clones appear in the TCRdb table, and some are missing; sequencing was by immunoSEQ multiplex PCR. The sample shows about 130,000 clones, 89% of them seen only once. V gene TRBV7-8 combines with J gene TRBJ1-6, with 12 bases that match TRBD1. The sequence was collected from a woman under 30 in good health and CMV-seronegative. The sequenced sample consisted of PBMCs. The CDR3 spells CASSLDGTGGSSPLHF. CDR3 in DNA: TGTGCCAGCAGCTTAGATGGGACAGGGGGCTCGTCACCCCTCCACTTT.